These 18 T cell receptor beta chains were all obtained from the same sample, sequenced in a study of blood T cell repertoires in COVID-19. The data were produced by immunoSEQ multiplex PCR, yet TCRdb's version contains in-frame clones alone and is incomplete. This table holds about 200,000 clones, around 80% found once. Material: peripheral blood. All receptors come from a man between 50 and 59 years old who had recovered from COVID-19.

V and J are TRBV6-5 and TRBJ2-3; 10 nucleotides match TRBD2. CDR1 and CDR2 (germline): MNHEY, SVGAGI. The CDR3 has 16 amino acids. V lost 4 bases to trimming and J lost 2 bases; unmatched junction nucleotides: 6. Here the CDR3 reads CASSSASGRDTDTQYF. The CDR3 nucleotides read TGTGCCAGCAGTTCGGCTAGCGGGAGAGACACAGATACGCAGTATTTT.

This sequence joins TRBV9 and TRBJ2-7, with TRBD1 as a possible D gene (5 bases). The CDR3 extends over 14 amino acids. V dropped 4 bases and J dropped 0 bases, with 11 bases sitting between them. Germline V gene data show CDR1 as SGDLS and CDR2 as YYNGEE. This CDR3 reads CASSPRQSSYEQYF. The CDR3 DNA is TGTGCCAGCAGCCCTCGACAGAGCTCCTACGAGCAGTACTTC.

The chain couples TRBV7-2 to TRBJ2-5, with no clear D. This CDR3 region has 15 residues. V lost 5 bases and J lost 1, with 14 bases in between. Germline CDR1 is SGHTA and CDR2 is FQGNSA. Here the CDR3 DNA reads TGTGCCAGCAGCGGTGTGTGGGCCCCCCAAGAGACCCAGTACTTC. This encodes CASSGVWAPQETQYF.

Worth noting for this clone: Within the sample, other DNA sequences also encode this same CDR3. CDR3 DNA: TGTGCCAGCAGCCTCCGATCAGGTGCCAACGTCCTGACTTTC. Translated, it gives CASSLRSGANVLTF. The rearrangement joins TRBV13 to TRBJ2-6, with unresolved D. The length of the CDR3 is 14 residues. Trimming took off 5 bases at V and 7 bases at J, with 12 bases between the two ends. Germline V gives CDR1 PRHDT, CDR2 FYEKMQ (reference sequence).

V is TRBV28 and J is TRBJ1-2, with a tentative D call TRBD1 (5 bases). V lost 5 bases to trimming and J lost 5 bases, with 6 bases between them. This CDR3 contains 11 residues. Germline values: CDR1 MDHEN, CDR2 SYDVKM. CDR3 loop: CASSGTYGYTF. The DNA of the CDR3 is TGTGCCAGCAGTGGGACTTATGGCTACACCTTC.

This chain connects TRBV28 to TRBJ2-7; 9 bases are shared with TRBD2. Germline V gives CDR1 MDHEN, CDR2 SYDVKM. Losses at the gene ends were 5 bases for V and 3 bases for J; bases not matched to a gene: 11. The CDR3 loop spans 16 amino acids. This chain's CDR3 is CASSPRASGIGYEQYF. The DNA for the CDR3 is TGTGCCAGCAGTCCCCGGGCTAGCGGGATTGGCTACGAGCAGTACTTC.

This clone has a handful of counts. The chain carries TRBV21-1 and TRBJ2-7; TRBD2 was called by the table and not checked on the DNA. TRBV21-1 has pseudogene status. This CDR3 region has 15 residues. The CDR3 DNA follows: TGTGCCAGCAGCAAAGTTATTGCTCTCGGTGGACTAATCTACTTC. This sequence encodes CASSKVIALGGLIYF.

CDR3 residues: CASTETGPDTIYF. CDR3 bases: TGTGCCTCCACAGAGACAGGGCCGGACACCATATATTTT. The gene calls are TRBV30 and TRBJ1-3; 7 nucleotides match TRBD1. The V gene's germline CDR1 is GTSNPN and CDR2 SVGIG (reference sequence). There are 13 residues in the CDR3. The V gene end was trimmed by 7 bases and the J gene end by 8 bases; junction bases not matched to a gene: 11.

The table lists this clone with a few counts. This chain links TRBV15 with TRBJ2-1; perhaps TRBD1 as D (6 bases). The CDR3 has 14 amino acids. The V end lost 0 bases, the J end lost 9 bases, and 12 bases lay between the germline ends. Germline V gives CDR1 LNHNV, CDR2 YYDKDF (reference sequence). CDR3 loop: CATSRDRGGTEQFF. The CDR3 nucleotides are TGTGCCACCAGCAGAGATCGAGGGGGTACTGAGCAGTTCTTC.

The chain is built from TRBV5-4 and TRBJ1-2; D perhaps matches TRBD1 (5 bases). Germline lookup yields CDR1 SGHNT and CDR2 YYREEE (reference sequence). CDR3 length: 13 amino acids. V was clipped by 0 bases and J by 7 bases, with 10 bases between them. The CDR3 sequence: CASSLEGQSGYTF. The DNA of the CDR3 is TGTGCCAGCAGCTTGGAGGGGCAAAGTGGCTACACCTTC.

In DNA, the CDR3 is TGTGCCAGCCGCGCTATAGACACCGGGGAGCTGTTTTTT. Its protein product is CASRAIDTGELFF. V and J are TRBV11-3 and TRBJ2-2; D ambiguous. CDR3 length: 13 residues. V shed 8 bases and J shed 3 bases, with 10 bases lying between them. Germline CDR1 is SGHNT and CDR2 is YENEEA.

The chain recombines TRBV27 with TRBJ2-1, with a possible D match to TRBD2 (5 bases). Germline values: CDR1 MNHEY, CDR2 SMNVEV (reference sequence). Deletions cut 3 bases from V and 3 bases from J, with 21 bases between. The CDR3 runs to 18 residues. The CDR3 here is CASSFTYFGPSSYNEQFF. CDR3 DNA sequence: TGTGCCAGCAGTTTTACGTATTTCGGGCCTAGCAGCTACAATGAGCAGTTCTTC.

V usage is TRBV18 and J usage is TRBJ2-6; weak D call: TRBD2 (5 bases). The CDR3 runs 15 residues. Germline CDR1 and CDR2: KGHSH and LQKENI. V lost 5 bases, J lost 0 bases, and 8 bases lay in between. CDR3 DNA sequence: TGTGCCAGCTCATGGAGGTCCTCTGGGGCCAACGTCCTGACTTTC. It codes for CASSWRSSGANVLTF.

The J gene is TRBJ2-3, the V gene TRBV19; D gene uncertain. V was clipped by 0 bases and J by 2 bases, with 9 bases between them. The germline CDR1 and CDR2 sequences are LNHDA and SQIVND (reference sequence). This CDR3 spans 15 amino acids. CDR3 sequence: CASSIDAGFTDTQYF. The CDR3 nucleotides read TGTGCCAGTAGTATAGATGCTGGCTTCACAGATACGCAGTATTTT.

The chain has TRBV20-1 and TRBJ2-3, with TRBD2 as a possible D gene (6 bases). This CDR3 contains 13 residues. Trimming removed 3 bases at V and 1 base at J, with 8 bases between. CDR1 is DFQATT, CDR2 SNEGSKA, per germline (reference sequence). In DNA, the CDR3 is TGCAGTGCTAGTTTAGCGGGCACAGATACGCAGTATTTT. The encoded protein is CSASLAGTDTQYF.

The V call is TRBV27, the J call TRBJ1-6; D is ambiguous. The CDR3 has 13 amino acids. CDR1 and CDR2 (germline): MNHEY, SMNVEV (reference sequence). Deletions cut 5 bases from V and 10 bases from J, with 12 bases between. CDR3 residues: CASSPPYGSPLHF. As DNA, the CDR3 is TGTGCCAGCAGTCCACCTTACGGGTCACCCCTCCACTTT.

The chain couples TRBV11-3 to TRBJ2-1, with 7 bases aligning to TRBD1. Germline CDR1 SGHNT, CDR2 YENEEA. Trimming at V came to 1 base and at J to 8 bases, leaving 8 bases not matched to a gene. The CDR3 is made up of 15 amino acids. The CDR3 spells CASSLGTTQGDEQFF. As DNA, the CDR3 is TGTGCCAGCAGCTTAGGGACGACTCAGGGGGATGAGCAGTTCTTC.

The rearrangement joins TRBV5-4 to TRBJ2-5; TRBD1 aligns across 8 bases. The CDR3 spans 15 residues. V was pared by 4 bases and J by 2 bases, with 7 bases of the junction left unmatched. Looked up from germline, CDR1 is SGHNT and CDR2 is YYREEE (reference sequence). CDR3 coding DNA: TGTGCCAGCAGCACGGGACAGGAGCCTCAAGAGACCCAGTACTTC. Its translation is CASSTGQEPQETQYF. Full variable domain (outside the CDR3, taken from reference TRBV5-4 and TRBJ2-5): ETGVTQSPTHLIKTRGQQVTLRCSSQSGHNTVSWYQQALGQGPQFIFQYYREEENGRGNFPPRFSGLQFPNYSSELNVNALELDDSALYLCASSTGQEPQETQYFGPGTRLLVL.